One T cell receptor (beta chain) is described in this entry. This sample is part of a study of blood T cell repertoires in COVID-19. At the level of the study: Samples of COVID-19 (acute and convalescent) were obtained from the United States, Italy and Spain. Sources were T cells, B-cell-depleted T cells, or PBMCs; the material itself was cDNA or gDNA.

The CDR3 length is 13 residues. With 0 bases removed from V and 7 bases from J, the gap between germline ends came to 12 bases. Germline V lookup: CDR1 GTSNPN, CDR2 SVGIG (reference sequence). Per the original methods: Reference gene primer amplification gave estimated nucleated cell counts. Libraries were prepared by immunoSEQ multiplex PCR; TCRdb keeps only in-frame clonotypes and omits some of them. The V and J calls and clone size come from that table; D and trimming were worked out from the DNA. The sample contains tens of thousands of clones, 75% to 90% of which appear only once. The sequencing input was peripheral blood. This rearrangement joins TRBV30 to TRBJ1-2, with D possibly TRBD1 on 5 matching bases. This TCR derives from a middle-aged man with active or convalescent COVID-19. Written as DNA, the CDR3 is TGTGCCTGGAGTGTCCGGGGGGAGAGTGGCTACACCTTC. This gives the protein CAWSVRGESGYTF.